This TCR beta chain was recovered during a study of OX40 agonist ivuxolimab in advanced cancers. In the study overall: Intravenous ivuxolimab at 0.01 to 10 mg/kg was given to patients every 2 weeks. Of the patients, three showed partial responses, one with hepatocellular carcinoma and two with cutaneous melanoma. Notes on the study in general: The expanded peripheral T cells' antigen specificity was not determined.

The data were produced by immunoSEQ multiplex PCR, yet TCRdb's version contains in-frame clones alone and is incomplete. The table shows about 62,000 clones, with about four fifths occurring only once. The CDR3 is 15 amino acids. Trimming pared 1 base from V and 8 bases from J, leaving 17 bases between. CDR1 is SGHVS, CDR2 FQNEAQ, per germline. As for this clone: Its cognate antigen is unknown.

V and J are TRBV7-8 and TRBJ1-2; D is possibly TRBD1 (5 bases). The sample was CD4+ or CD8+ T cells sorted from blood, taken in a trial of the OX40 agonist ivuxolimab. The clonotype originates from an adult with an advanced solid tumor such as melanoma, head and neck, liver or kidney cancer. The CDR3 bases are TGTGCCAGCAGCTTAGAGGGGCAGGGTGCTGAAGGCTACACCTTC. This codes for CASSLEGQGAEGYTF.